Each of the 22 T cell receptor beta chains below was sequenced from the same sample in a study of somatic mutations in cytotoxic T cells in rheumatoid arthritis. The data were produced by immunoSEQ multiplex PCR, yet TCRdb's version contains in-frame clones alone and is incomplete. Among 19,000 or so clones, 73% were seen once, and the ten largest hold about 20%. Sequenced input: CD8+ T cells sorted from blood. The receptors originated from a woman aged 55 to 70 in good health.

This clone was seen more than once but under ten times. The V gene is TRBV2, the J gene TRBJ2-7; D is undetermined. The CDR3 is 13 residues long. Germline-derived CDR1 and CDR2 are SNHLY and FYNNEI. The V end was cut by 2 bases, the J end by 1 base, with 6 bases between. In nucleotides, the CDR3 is TGTGCCAGCAGTGAATTGGGATCCTACGAGCAGTACTTC. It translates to CASSELGSYEQYF.

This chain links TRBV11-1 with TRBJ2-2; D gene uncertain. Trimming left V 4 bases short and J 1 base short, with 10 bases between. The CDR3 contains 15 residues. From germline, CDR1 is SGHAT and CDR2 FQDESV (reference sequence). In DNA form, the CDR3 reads TGTGCCAGCAGCTCTACGGCCCTGAACACCGGGGAGCTGTTTTTT. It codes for CASSSTALNTGELFF. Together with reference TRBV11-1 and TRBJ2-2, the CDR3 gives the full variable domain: EAEVAQSPRYKITEKSQAVAFWCDPISGHATLYWYRQILGQGPELLVQFQDESVVDDSQLPKDRFSAERLKGVDSTLKIQPAELGDSAMYLCASSSTALNTGELFFGEGSRLTVL.

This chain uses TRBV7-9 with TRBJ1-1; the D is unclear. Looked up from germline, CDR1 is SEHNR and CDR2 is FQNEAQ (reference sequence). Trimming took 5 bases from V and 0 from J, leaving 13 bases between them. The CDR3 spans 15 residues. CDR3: CASSTRGRVNTEAFF. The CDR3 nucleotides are TGTGCCAGCAGCACACGAGGGAGAGTGAACACTGAAGCTTTCTTT. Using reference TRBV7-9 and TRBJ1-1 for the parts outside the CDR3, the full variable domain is DTGVSQNPRHKITKRGQNVTFRCDPISEHNRLYWYRQTLGQGPEFLTYFQNEAQLEKSRLLSDRFSAERPKGSFSTLEIQRTEQGDSAMYLCASSTRGRVNTEAFFGQGTRLTVV.

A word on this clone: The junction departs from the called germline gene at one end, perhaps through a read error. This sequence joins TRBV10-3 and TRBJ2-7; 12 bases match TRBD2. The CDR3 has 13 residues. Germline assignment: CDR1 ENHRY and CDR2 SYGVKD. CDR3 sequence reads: CAISATGTSGPGF. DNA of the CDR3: TGTGCCATCAGTGCCACCGGGACTAGCGGGCCTGGCTTC.

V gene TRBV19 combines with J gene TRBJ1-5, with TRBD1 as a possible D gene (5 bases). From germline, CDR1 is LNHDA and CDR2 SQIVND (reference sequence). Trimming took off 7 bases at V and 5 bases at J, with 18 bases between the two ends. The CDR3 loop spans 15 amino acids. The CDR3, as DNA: TGTGCCAGTACCACCGGGACCTTAGGGGATCAGCCCCAGCATTTT. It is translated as CASTTGTLGDQPQHF.

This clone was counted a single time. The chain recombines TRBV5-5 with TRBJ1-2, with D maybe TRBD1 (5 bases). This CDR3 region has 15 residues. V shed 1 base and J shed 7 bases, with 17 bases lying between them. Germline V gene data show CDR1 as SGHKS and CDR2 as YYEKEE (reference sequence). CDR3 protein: CASSLLTGTDGGYTF. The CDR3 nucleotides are TGTGCCAGCAGCTTGTTAACCGGGACGGATGGTGGCTACACCTTC.

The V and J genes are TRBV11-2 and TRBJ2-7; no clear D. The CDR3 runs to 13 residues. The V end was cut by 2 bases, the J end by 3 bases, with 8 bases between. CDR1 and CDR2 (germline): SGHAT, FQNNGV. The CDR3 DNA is TGTGCCAGCAGCTTACCAGGATTCTACGAGCAGTACTTC. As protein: CASSLPGFYEQYF.

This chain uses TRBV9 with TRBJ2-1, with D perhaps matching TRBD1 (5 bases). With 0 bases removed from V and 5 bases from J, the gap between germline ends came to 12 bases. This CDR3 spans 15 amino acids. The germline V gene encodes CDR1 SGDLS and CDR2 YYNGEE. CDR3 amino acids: CASSVGGAGHNEQFF. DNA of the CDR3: TGTGCCAGCAGCGTAGGTGGGGCCGGACACAATGAGCAGTTCTTC.

The CDR3 coding sequence is TGCGCCAGCAGCCCGGACAGGGAAGGTGAAGAAGCTTTCTTT. This translates into CASSPDREGEEAFF. The rearrangement uses TRBV5-1 and TRBJ1-1; 8 bases line up with TRBD1. This CDR3 is 14 amino acids long. Trimming removed 4 bases from V and 8 bases from J; junction bases left unmatched: 10. Germline CDR1 is SGHRS and CDR2 is YFSETQ.

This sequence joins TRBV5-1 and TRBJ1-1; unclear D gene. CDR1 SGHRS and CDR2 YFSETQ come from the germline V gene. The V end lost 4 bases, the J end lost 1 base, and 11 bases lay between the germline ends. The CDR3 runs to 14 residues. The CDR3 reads CASSPMETNTEAFF. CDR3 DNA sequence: TGCGCCAGCAGCCCCATGGAGACGAACACTGAAGCTTTCTTT.

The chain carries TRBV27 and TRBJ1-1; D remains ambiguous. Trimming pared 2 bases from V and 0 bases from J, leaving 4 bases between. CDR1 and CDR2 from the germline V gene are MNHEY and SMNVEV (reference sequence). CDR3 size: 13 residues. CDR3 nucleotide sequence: TGTGCCAGCAGTTTAACTGTGAACACTGAAGCTTTCTTT. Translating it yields CASSLTVNTEAFF.

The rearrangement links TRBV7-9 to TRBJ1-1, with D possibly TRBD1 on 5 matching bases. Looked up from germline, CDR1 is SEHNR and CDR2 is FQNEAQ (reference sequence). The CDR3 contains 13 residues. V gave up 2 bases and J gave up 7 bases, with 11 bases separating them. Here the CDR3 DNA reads TGTGCCAGCAGCTTATCACGGGGCGGTGAAGCTTTCTTT. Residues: CASSLSRGGEAFF. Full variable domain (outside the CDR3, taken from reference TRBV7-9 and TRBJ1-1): DTGVSQNPRHKITKRGQNVTFRCDPISEHNRLYWYRQTLGQGPEFLTYFQNEAQLEKSRLLSDRFSAERPKGSFSTLEIQRTEQGDSAMYLCASSLSRGGEAFFGQGTRLTVV.

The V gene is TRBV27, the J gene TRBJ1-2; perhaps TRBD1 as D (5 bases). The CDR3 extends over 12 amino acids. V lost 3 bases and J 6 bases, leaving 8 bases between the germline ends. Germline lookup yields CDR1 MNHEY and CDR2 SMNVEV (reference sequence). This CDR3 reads CASSFRGDGYTF. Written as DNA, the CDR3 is TGTGCCAGCAGTTTTAGGGGAGATGGCTACACCTTC.

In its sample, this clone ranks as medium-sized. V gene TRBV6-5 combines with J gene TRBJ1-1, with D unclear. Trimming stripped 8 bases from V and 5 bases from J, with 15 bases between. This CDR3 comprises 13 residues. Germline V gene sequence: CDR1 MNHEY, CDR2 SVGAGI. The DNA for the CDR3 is TGTGCCAGCTCCCCCGGACGTAAGACTGAAGCTTTCTTT. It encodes CASSPGRKTEAFF.

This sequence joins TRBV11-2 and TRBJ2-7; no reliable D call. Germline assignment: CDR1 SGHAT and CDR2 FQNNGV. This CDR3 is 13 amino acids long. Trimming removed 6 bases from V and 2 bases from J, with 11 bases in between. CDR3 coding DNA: TGTGCCAGCAGTTTCCAAAGGGCCTACGAGCAGTACTTC. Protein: CASSFQRAYEQYF.

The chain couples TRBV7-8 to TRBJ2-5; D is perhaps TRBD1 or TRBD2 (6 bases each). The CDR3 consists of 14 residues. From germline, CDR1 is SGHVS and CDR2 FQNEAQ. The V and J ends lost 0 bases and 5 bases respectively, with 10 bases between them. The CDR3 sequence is CASSLAGGRETQYF. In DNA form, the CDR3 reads TGTGCCAGCAGCTTAGCGGGGGGCCGGGAGACCCAGTACTTC.

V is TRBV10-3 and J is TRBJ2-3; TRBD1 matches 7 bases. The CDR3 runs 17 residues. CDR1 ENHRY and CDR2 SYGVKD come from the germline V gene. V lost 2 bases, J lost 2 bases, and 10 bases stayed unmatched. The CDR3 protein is CAISETGGQFPTDTQYF. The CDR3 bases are TGTGCCATCAGTGAGACTGGGGGACAGTTCCCCACAGATACGCAGTATTTT.

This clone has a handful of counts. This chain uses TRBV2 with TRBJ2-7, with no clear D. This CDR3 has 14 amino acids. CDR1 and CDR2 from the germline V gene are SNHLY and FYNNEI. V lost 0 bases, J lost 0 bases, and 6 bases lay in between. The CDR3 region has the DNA TGTGCCAGCAGTGAAGCAGCAGGCTCCTACGAGCAGTACTTC. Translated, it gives CASSEAAGSYEQYF.

The CDR3 region has the DNA TGTGCCAGCAGCCGCGGTGGGGGCGTCCTGACTTTC. Its translation: CASSRGGGVLTF. This chain joins TRBV27 and TRBJ2-6; D may be TRBD1 or TRBD2 (5 bases each). The V gene lost 6 bases and the J gene lost 12 bases, with 12 bases spanning the gap. CDR3 size: 12 residues. CDR1 and CDR2 (germline): MNHEY, SMNVEV (reference sequence).

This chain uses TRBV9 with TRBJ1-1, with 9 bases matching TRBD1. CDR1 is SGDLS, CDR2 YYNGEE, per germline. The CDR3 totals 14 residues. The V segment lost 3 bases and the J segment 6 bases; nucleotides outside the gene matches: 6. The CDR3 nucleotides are TGTGCCAGCAGCGGAGGGGACAGGGAAGCTGAAGCTTTCTTT. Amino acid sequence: CASSGGDREAEAFF.

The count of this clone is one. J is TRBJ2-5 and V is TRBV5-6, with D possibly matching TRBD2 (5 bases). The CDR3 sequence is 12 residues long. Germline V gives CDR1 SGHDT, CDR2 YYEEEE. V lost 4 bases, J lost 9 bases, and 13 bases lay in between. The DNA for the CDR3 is TGTGCCAGCAGCCTCGACACCGGGGCCCAGTACTTC. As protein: CASSLDTGAQYF. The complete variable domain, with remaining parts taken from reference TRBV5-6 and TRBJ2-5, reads DAGVTQSPTHLIKTRGQQVTLRCSPKSGHDTVSWYQQALGQGPQFIFQYYEEEERQRGNFPDRFSGHQFPNYSSELNVNALLLGDSALYLCASSLDTGAQYFGPGTRLLVL.

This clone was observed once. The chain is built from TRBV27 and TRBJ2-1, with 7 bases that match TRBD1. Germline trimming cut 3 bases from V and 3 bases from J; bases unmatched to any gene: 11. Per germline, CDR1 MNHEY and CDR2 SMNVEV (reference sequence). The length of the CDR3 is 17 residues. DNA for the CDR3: TGTGCCAGCAGTTTCCAGGGGGAACCATCCCTCTACAATGAGCAGTTCTTC. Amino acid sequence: CASSFQGEPSLYNEQFF.